Below are 17 T cell receptor beta chains sequenced from a single sample in a study of neurological immune-mediated disorders. Specified time point: longitudinal time-point 1 (baseline). MiXCR, applied by TCRdb to the 5' RACE reads, yields one record per CDR3 protein. In the table there are tens of thousands of distinct CDR3 sequences, 10% to 13% of which are singletons. Material: PBMCs. These receptor sequences come from a man aged 30-40 years in good health.

As concerns this clonotype: One end of the junction varies from germline; a read error may be responsible. The genes are TRBV11-2 and TRBJ2-7; 14 bases align to TRBD2. The germline V gene has CDR1 SGHAT and CDR2 FQNNGV. The CDR3 is made up of 17 amino acids. The CDR3 nucleotides are TGTGCCAACAGCTTACCGGGACTAGCGGGGGACCCCTACGAGCAGTACTTC. Protein: CANSLPGLAGDPYEQYF.

The chain combines TRBV29-1 with TRBJ2-1; 14 nucleotides line up with TRBD2. Germline V gene sequence: CDR1 SQVTM, CDR2 ANQGSEA. The length of the CDR3 is 17 residues. V shed 2 bases, J shed 8 bases, and the junction held 11 bases outside the gene matches. The CDR3 region has the DNA TGCAGCGTTGAATCAACGACTAGCGGGAGGGCCAGGGATGAGCAGTTCTTC. Protein: CSVESTTSGRARDEQFF.

This clonotype appeared many times. The genes are TRBV12-5 and TRBJ2-2, with 7 bases aligning to TRBD2. Germline V gene data show CDR1 as LGHNT and CDR2 as FRNRAP. CDR3 length: 19 amino acids. V gave up 3 bases and J gave up 0 bases; unmatched junction bases: 13. The CDR3 sequence: CASGFDGLEAGPNTGELFF. In DNA, the CDR3 is TGTGCTAGTGGTTTCGACGGACTGGAAGCGGGACCGAACACCGGGGAGCTGTTTTTT.

The chain links TRBV20-1 to TRBJ2-1, with 10 bases matching TRBD1. Germline CDR1 is DFQATT and CDR2 is SNEGSKA (reference sequence). Trimming took 6 bases from V and 5 from J; bases not matched to a gene: 4. This CDR3 is 13 amino acids long. This chain's CDR3 is CSARTGGNNEQFF. The CDR3 coding sequence is TGCAGTGCAAGGACAGGGGGAAACAATGAGCAGTTCTTC.

This clonotype has a count of ten or more. The rearrangement joins TRBV28 to TRBJ2-4, with a weak D call TRBD2 (5 bases). Germline loops: CDR1 MDHEN, CDR2 SYDVKM. V was trimmed by 9 bases and J by 3 bases, leaving 12 bases between them. The CDR3 spans 13 residues. The CDR3 sequence is CARRALGKNIQYF. The CDR3 DNA sequence: TGTGCCAGGAGGGCGCTGGGCAAAAACATTCAGTACTTC.

This clonotype was observed at least ten times. The chain combines TRBV4-2 with TRBJ2-1; 12 bases map to TRBD2. Trimming cost V 4 bases and J 8 bases; bases outside gene matches: 9. The length of the CDR3 is 16 residues. The V gene's germline CDR1 is LGHNA and CDR2 YNFKEQ. The CDR3 is CASSPASGRAVYEQFF. CDR3 coding DNA: TGTGCCAGCAGCCCAGCTAGCGGGAGGGCCGTGTATGAGCAGTTCTTC.

This clonotype has at least ten counts. The chain carries TRBV5-1 and TRBJ2-5; a possible D gene is TRBD2 (6 bases). CDR3 length equals 17 residues. With 0 bases removed from V and 2 bases from J, the gap between germline ends came to 17 bases. Germline CDR1 SGHRS, CDR2 YFSETQ. CDR3 in amino acids: CASSLEGPGVPQETQYF. CDR3 in DNA: TGCGCCAGCAGCTTGGAGGGCCCGGGGGTCCCTCAAGAGACCCAGTACTTC.

This clonotype came up many times. This chain uses TRBV20-1 with TRBJ2-7; TRBD2 matches at 12 bases. CDR1 is DFQATT, CDR2 SNEGSKA, per germline (reference sequence). V shed 1 base and J 6 bases; nucleotides not matched to a gene: 7. This CDR3 is 15 amino acids long. The CDR3 DNA reads as TGCAGTGCTAGAGCCGCTAGCGGGAGGGCCCTCGAGCAGTACTTC. Translating it yields CSARAASGRALEQYF.

At least ten counts were recorded for this clonotype. This sequence joins TRBV29-1 and TRBJ2-1; D possibly corresponds to TRBD1 (6 bases). The CDR3 runs 14 residues. The V gene's germline CDR1 is SQVTM and CDR2 ANQGSEA. With 5 bases removed from V and 3 bases from J, the gap between germline ends came to 14 bases. CDR3 in amino acids: CSVPQGRSYNEQFF. The CDR3 DNA reads as TGCAGCGTTCCACAGGGAAGGAGCTACAATGAGCAGTTCTTC.

This clonotype was detected ten times or more. This chain links TRBV29-1 with TRBJ2-1, with D tentatively TRBD2 (6 bases). Germline V gives CDR1 SQVTM, CDR2 ANQGSEA. The CDR3 runs 14 residues. V dropped 2 bases and J dropped 4 bases, with 12 bases sitting between them. The CDR3 DNA reads TGCAGCGTTGAACTGGGGGGACTGTACAATGAGCAGTTCTTC. This translates into CSVELGGLYNEQFF.

This clonotype has ten or more counts. The genes are TRBV27 and TRBJ2-2; tentative D call: TRBD2 (6 bases). The germline V and J ends were trimmed by 4 bases and 8 bases, with 14 bases remaining between them. From germline, CDR1 is MNHEY and CDR2 SMNVEV (reference sequence). This CDR3 has 14 amino acids. CDR3 in DNA: TGTGCCAGCAGTTATGGCAGGGAGGAGGGGGAGCTGTTTTTT. This sequence encodes CASSYGREEGELFF.

This clonotype was recorded at least ten times. This sequence joins TRBV6-5 and TRBJ2-7; weak D call: TRBD1 (6 bases). Germline CDR1 is MNHEY and CDR2 is SVGAGI. V lost 6 bases and J lost 7, with 19 bases in between. CDR3 length: 14 amino acids. CDR3 DNA sequence: TGTGCCAGCAGCACGGGGACATGGGATATAGAGCAGTACTTC. This codes for CASSTGTWDIEQYF.

With respect to this clonotype: Without the conserved terminal phenylalanine or tryptophan, this CDR3 likely stems from a read error. The rearrangement links TRBV5-1 to TRBJ2-3; a possible D gene is TRBD1 (5 bases). This CDR3 spans 18 amino acids. Germline V gene lookup returns CDR1 SGHRS and CDR2 YFSETQ. The CDR3 loop reads CSSSLAGPTVFSTDTQYS. The CDR3 DNA reads TGCTCCAGCAGCTTGGCCGGACCGACAGTATTTAGCACAGATACGCAGTATTCT.

This clonotype was observed at least ten times. The V gene is TRBV20-1, the J gene TRBJ1-6; unclear D gene. CDR3 length: 13 amino acids. Germline V CDR1 and CDR2: DFQATT, SNEGSKA (reference sequence). The germline V and J ends were trimmed by 6 bases and 5 bases, with 11 bases remaining between them. CDR3 sequence: CSARQDDNSPLHF. The CDR3 DNA is TGCAGTGCCAGGCAGGACGATAATTCACCCCTCCACTTT.

This clonotype was picked up many times. The V gene is TRBV29-1, the J gene TRBJ2-3; 9 positions match TRBD2. The germline gives CDR1 SQVTM, CDR2 ANQGSEA. Germline trimming cut 7 bases from V and 3 bases from J; bases unmatched to any gene: 26. The CDR3 contains 20 residues. The CDR3, as DNA: TGCAGCGGGAGGGCAGGGTGGGGAAGTGGCGGGAGGGCCTTAACAGATACGCAGTATTTT. This codes for CSGRAGWGSGGRALTDTQYF.

Ten or more counts support this clonotype. The J gene is TRBJ2-7, the V gene TRBV27; TRBD1 aligns across 8 bases. Trimming took 5 bases from V and 3 from J; bases not matched to a gene: 9. Germline CDR1 and CDR2: MNHEY and SMNVEV (reference sequence). This CDR3 comprises 15 residues. This CDR3 reads CASSRGSTGVYEQYF. The CDR3 nucleotides read TGTGCCAGCAGTCGCGGTTCGACAGGGGTCTACGAGCAGTACTTC.

This clonotype occurred many times. V usage is TRBV10-3 and J usage is TRBJ2-2; 8 positions match TRBD1. The ends lost 6 bases at V and 5 bases at J; junction bases unmatched: 5. The CDR3 is 14 residues long. Germline lookup yields CDR1 ENHRY and CDR2 SYGVKD. The CDR3 is CAIRGQEITGELFF. The CDR3 DNA reads as TGTGCCATCAGGGGACAGGAGATAACCGGGGAGCTGTTTTTT.